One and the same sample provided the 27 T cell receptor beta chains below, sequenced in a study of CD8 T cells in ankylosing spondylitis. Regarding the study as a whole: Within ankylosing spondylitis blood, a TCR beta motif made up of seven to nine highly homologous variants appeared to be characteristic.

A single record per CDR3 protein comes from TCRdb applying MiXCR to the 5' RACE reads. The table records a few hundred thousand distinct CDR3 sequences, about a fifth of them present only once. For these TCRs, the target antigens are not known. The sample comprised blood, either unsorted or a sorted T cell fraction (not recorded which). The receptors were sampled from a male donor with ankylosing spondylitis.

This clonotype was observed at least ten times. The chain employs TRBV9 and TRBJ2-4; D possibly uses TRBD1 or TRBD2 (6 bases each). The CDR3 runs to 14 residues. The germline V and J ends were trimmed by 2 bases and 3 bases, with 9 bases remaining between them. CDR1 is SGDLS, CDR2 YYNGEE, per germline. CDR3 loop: CASSVGGHKNIQYF. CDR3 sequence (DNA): TGTGCCAGCAGCGTTGGGGGGCACAAAAACATTCAGTACTTC.

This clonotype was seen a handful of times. The CDR3 nucleotides read TGTGCCATGCAATACTCTAGCGGGCCTTCGGGCTACGAGCAGTACTTC. Translation: CAMQYSSGPSGYEQYF. This rearrangement joins TRBV2 to TRBJ2-7; TRBD2 matches 8 bases. This CDR3 is built from 16 residues. From germline, CDR1 is SNHLY and CDR2 FYNNEI. Germline trimming cut 10 bases from V and 3 bases from J; bases unmatched to any gene: 17. Full variable domain (remainder filled in from reference TRBV2 and TRBJ2-7): EPEVTQTPSHQVTQMGQEVILRCVPISNHLYFYWYRQILGQKVEFLVSFYNNEISEKSEIFDDQFSVERPDGSNFTLKIRSTKLEDSAMYFCAMQYSSGPSGYEQYFGPGTRLTVT.

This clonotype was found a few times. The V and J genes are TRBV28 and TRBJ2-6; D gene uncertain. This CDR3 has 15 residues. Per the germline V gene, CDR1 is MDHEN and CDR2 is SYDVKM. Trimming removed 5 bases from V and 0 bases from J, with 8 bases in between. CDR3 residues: CASSPDFSGANVLTF. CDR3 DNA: TGTGCCAGCAGTCCCGACTTCTCTGGGGCCAACGTCCTGACTTTC.

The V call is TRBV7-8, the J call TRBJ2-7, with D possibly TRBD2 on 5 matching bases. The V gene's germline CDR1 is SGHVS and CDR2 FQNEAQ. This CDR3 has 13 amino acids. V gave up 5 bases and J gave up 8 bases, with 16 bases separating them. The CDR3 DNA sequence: TGTGCCAGCAGCCAGGCCCGGGATTCCCAGCAGTACTTC. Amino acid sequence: CASSQARDSQQYF.

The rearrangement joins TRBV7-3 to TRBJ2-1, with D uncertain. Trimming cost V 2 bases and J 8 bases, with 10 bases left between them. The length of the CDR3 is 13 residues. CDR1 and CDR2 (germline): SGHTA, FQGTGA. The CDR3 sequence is CASSLGSIDEQFF. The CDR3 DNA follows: TGTGCCAGCAGCTTAGGTAGCATCGATGAGCAGTTCTTC.

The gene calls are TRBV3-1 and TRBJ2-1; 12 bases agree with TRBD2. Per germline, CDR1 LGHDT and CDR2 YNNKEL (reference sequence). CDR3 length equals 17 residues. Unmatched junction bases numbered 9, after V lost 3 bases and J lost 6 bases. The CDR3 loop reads CASSQGPSGRAGNEQFF. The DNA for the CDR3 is TGTGCCAGCAGCCAGGGCCCTAGCGGGAGGGCTGGCAATGAGCAGTTCTTC.

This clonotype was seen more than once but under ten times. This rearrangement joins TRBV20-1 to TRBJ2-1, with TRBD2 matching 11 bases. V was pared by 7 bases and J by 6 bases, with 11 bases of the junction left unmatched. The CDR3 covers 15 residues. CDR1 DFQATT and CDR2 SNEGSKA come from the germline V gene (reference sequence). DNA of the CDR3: TGCAGTGTCCTACCAACTAGCGGGAGTAGCAATGAGCAGTTCTTC. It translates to CSVLPTSGSSNEQFF.

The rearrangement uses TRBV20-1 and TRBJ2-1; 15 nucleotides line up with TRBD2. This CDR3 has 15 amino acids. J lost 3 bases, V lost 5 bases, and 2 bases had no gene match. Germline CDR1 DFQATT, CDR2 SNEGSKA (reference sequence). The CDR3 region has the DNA TGCAGTGCTTGGACTAGCGGGAGGGGCTACAATGAGCAGTTCTTC. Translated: CSAWTSGRGYNEQFF.

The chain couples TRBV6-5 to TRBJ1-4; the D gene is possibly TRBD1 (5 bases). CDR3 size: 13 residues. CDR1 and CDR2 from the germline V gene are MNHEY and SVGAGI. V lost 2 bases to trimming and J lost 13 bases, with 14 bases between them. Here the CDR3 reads CASSYDSTGGLFF. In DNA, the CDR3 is TGTGCCAGCAGTTACGATTCTACAGGCGGACTGTTTTTT.

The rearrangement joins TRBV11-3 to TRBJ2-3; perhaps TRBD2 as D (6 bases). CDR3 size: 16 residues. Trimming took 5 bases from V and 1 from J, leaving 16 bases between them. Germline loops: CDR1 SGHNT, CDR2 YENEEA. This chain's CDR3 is CASSQRGSGGTDTQYF. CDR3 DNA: TGTGCCAGCAGCCAGAGGGGTAGCGGAGGCACAGATACGCAGTATTTT.

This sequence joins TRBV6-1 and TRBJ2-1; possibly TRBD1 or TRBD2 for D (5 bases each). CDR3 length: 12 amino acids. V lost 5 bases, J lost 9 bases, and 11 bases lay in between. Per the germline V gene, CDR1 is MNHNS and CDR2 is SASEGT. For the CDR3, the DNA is TGTGCCAGCAGTCACAGGAGCGGTGAGCAGTTCTTC. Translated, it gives CASSHRSGEQFF.

The CDR3 DNA reads TGTGCCAGCAGCCAAGAGGAGCGGTGGACTAGGGGGGCCAATGAGCAGTTCTTC. Translated: CASSQEERWTRGANEQFF. J is TRBJ2-1 and V is TRBV3-1, with D possibly matching TRBD2 (7 bases). Trimming shortened V by 0 bases and J by 6 bases, and 21 bases separated the two germline ends. CDR1 and CDR2 (germline): LGHDT, YNNKEL (reference sequence). This CDR3 spans 18 amino acids.

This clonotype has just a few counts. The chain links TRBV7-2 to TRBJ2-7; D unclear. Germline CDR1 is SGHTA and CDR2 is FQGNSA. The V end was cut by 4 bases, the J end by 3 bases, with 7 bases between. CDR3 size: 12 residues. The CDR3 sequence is CASSSPGYEQYF. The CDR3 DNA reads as TGTGCCAGCAGCTCCCCAGGCTACGAGCAGTACTTC.

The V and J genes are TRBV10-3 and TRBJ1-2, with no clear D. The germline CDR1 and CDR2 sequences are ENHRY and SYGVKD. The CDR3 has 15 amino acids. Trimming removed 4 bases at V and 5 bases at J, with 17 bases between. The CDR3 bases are TGTGCCATCAGTGCTGCAGCACCGATCCTTTATGGCTACACCTTC. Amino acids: CAISAAAPILYGYTF.

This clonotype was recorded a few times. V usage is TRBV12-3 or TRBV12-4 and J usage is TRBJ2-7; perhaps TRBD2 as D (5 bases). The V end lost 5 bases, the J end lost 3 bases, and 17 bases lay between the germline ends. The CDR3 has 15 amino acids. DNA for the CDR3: TGTGCCAGCAGTCGACAACTAGGATTCAACTACGAGCAGTACTTC. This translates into CASSRQLGFNYEQYF.

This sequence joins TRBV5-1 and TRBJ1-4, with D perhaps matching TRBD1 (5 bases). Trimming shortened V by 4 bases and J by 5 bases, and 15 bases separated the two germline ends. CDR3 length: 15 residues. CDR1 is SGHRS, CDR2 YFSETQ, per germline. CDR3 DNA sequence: TGCGCCAGCAGCCCCTGGGGCAGGGAAAATGAAAAACTGTTTTTT. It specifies CASSPWGRENEKLFF.

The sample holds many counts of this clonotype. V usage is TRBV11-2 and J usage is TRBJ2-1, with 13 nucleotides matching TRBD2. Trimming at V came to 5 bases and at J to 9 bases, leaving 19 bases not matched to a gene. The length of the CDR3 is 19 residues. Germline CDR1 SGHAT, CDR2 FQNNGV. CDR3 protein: CASSLQGVGLAGVPTEQFF. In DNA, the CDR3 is TGTGCCAGCAGCCTACAAGGAGTCGGACTAGCGGGAGTCCCGACTGAGCAGTTCTTC.

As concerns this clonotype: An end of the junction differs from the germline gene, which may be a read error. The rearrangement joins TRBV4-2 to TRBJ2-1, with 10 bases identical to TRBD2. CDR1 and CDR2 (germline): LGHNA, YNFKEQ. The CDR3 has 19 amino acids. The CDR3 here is CASSHLTSGLGRPYSEQFF. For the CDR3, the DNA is TGTGCCAGCAGCCATTTGACTAGCGGGCTCGGCCGGCCCTACAGTGAGCAGTTCTTC.

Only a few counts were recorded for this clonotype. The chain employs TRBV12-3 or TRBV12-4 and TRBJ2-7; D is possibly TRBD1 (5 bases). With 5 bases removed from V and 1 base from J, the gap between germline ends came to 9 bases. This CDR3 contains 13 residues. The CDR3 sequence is CASSATASYEQYF. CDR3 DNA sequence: TGTGCCAGCAGTGCGACAGCTTCCTACGAGCAGTACTTC.

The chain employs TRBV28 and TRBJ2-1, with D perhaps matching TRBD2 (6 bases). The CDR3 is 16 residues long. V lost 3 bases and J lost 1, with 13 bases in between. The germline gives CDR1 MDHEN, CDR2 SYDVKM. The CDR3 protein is CASSFGGTGSYNEQFF. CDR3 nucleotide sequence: TGTGCCAGCAGTTTTGGCGGGACGGGTTCCTACAATGAGCAGTTCTTC.

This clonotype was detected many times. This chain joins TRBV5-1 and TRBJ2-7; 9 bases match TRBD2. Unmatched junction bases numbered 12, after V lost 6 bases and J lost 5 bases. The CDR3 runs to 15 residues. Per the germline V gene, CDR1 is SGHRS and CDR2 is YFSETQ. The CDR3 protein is CASTISGRDSNEQYF. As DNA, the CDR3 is TGCGCCAGCACAATTAGCGGGAGAGATAGCAACGAGCAGTACTTC.

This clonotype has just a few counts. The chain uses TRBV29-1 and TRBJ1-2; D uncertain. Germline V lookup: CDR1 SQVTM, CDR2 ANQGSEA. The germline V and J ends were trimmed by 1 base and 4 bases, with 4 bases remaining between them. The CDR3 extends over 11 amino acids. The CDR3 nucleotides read TGCAGCGTTGAAGGGTCCTATGGCTACACCTTC. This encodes CSVEGSYGYTF.

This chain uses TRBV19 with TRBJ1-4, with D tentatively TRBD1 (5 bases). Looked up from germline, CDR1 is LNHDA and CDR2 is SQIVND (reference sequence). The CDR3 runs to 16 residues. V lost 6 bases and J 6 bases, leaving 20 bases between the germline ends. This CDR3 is CASSNGGPGGYEKLFF. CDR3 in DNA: TGTGCCAGTAGCAACGGTGGCCCGGGGGGATATGAAAAACTGTTTTTT.

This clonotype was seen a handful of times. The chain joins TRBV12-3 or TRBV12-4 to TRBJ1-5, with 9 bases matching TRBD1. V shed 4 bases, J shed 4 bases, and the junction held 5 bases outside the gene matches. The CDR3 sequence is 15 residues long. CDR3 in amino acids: CASSSSGQGNQPQHF. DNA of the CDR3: TGTGCCAGCAGTTCCTCGGGACAGGGAAATCAGCCCCAGCATTTT.

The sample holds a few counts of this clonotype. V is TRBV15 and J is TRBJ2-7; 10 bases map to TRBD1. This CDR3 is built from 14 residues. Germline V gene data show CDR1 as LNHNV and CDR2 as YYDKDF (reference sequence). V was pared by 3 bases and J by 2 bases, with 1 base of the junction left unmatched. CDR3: CATSRGQGTYEQYF. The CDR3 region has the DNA TGTGCCACCAGCAGGGGACAGGGGACCTACGAGCAGTACTTC.

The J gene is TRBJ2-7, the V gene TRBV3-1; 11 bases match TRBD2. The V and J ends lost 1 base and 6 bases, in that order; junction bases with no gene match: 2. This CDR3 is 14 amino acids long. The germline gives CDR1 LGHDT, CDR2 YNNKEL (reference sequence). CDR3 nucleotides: TGTGCCAGCAGCCAAGCCCTAGCGGGAGGCGAGCAGTACTTC. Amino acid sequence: CASSQALAGGEQYF.

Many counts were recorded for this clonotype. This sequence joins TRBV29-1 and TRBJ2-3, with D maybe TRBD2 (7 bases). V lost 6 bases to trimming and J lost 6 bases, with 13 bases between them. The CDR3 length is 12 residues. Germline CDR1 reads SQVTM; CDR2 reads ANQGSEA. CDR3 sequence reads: CSVGGGADTQYF. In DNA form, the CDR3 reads TGCAGCGTGGGTGGGGGGGCTGATACGCAGTATTTT.